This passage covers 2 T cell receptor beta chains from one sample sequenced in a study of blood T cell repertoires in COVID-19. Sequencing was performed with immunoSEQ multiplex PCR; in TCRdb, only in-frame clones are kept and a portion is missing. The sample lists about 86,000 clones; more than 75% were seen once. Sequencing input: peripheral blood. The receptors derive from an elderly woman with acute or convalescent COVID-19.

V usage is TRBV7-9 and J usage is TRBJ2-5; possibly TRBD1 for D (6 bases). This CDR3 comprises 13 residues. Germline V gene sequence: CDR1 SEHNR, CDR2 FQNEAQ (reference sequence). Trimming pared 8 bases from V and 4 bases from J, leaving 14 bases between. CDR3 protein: CASLRMGAETQYF. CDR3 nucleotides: TGTGCCAGCCTTAGGATGGGGGCAGAGACCCAGTACTTC.

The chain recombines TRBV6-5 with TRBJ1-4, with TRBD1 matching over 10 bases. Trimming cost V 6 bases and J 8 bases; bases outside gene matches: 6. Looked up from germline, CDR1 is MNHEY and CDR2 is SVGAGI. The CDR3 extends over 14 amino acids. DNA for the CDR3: TGTGCCAGCAGCCGGGACAGGGGCGGGGAAAAACTGTTTTTT. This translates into CASSRDRGGEKLFF.